Here is one T cell receptor (beta chain) with its context. Its antigen is not identified. Primers used in a second PCR of about 7 to 12 cycles were a sample-barcoded 5' primer and a J-beta primer mix. TCRdb passed the 5' RACE reads through MiXCR, listing each CDR3 protein once. The repertoire holds roughly 2 million distinct CDR3 sequences, with around half as singletons. This specimen comes from a study of blood T cells in healthy people across ages. Findings and caveats of the study: Long-lived donors exceeded aged donors in naive CD4+ cells and diversity.

The CDR3 extends over 15 amino acids. From germline, CDR1 is SGHRS and CDR2 YFSETQ. The V segment lost 0 bases and the J segment 6 bases; nucleotides outside the gene matches: 3. Specimen: blood. The gene calls are TRBV5-1 and TRBJ2-1; 10 bases are shared with TRBD1. This TCR derives from a woman aged 40 to 50 in good health. In DNA form, the CDR3 reads TGCGCCAGCAGCTTGGGTGGGACAGGGGCCAATGAGCAGTTCTTC. This gives the protein CASSLGGTGANEQFF.